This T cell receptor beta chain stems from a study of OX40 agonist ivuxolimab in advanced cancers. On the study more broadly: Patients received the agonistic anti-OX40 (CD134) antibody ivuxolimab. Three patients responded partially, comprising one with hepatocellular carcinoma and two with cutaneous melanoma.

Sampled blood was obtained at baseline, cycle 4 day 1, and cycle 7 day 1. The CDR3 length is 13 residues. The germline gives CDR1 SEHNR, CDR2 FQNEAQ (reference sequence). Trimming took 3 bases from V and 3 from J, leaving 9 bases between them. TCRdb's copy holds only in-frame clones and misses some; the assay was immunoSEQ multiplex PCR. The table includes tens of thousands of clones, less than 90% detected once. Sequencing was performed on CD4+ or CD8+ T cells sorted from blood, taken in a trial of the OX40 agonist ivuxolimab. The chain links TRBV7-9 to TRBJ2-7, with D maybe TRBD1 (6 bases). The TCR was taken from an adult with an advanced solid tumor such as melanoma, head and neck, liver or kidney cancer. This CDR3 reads CASSFEGVYEQYF. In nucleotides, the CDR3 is TGTGCCAGCAGCTTTGAGGGGGTCTACGAGCAGTACTTC.